This paragraph reports one TCR beta chain. What it binds is unknown. The data are from a study of yellow fever vaccine responses in identical twins. Study-level results: Reportedly, twins showed a vaccine T cell response that looked partly convergent and partly personalized.

TCRdb recomputed calls from the RT-PCR reads with MiXCR, one row per CDR3 protein. The table records some 4,000 distinct CDR3 sequences, almost 85% of them present only once. Germline V gene data show CDR1 as SQVTM and CDR2 as ANQGSEA. This CDR3 spans 13 amino acids. Between the trimmed V and J ends, which lost 4 bases and 1 base, there was a span of 10 bases. Sequenced material: T cells from blood (PBMCs), unsorted or a sorted subset (not recorded which), taken before or after yellow fever vaccination (not recorded which). This TCR was recovered from a woman younger than 30 who received the yellow fever vaccine. The V gene is TRBV29-1, the J gene TRBJ2-5; D remains unclear. CDR3: CSVVVGLQETQYF. CDR3 in DNA: TGCAGCGTTGTCGTCGGTCTCCAAGAGACCCAGTACTTC.